This is a list of T cell receptor beta chains from one sample in a study of blood T cell repertoires in COVID-19. The table came from immunoSEQ multiplex PCR; TCRdb's copy has only in-frame clones and leaves some out. The table lists some 330,000 clones, 88% of them singletons. Sequenced material: PBMCs or T cells enriched from blood (not recorded which). The receptor set was obtained from a man aged 25-40 years who had recovered from COVID-19. Each CDR3 is given with its conserved first and last residue. Fields, in order: D gene, V gene, J gene, clone size, CDR3 protein, CDR3 DNA. D genes are given only for firm matches. Clone size is not always given. Where it is, it says once, few, many or a class for expanded clones.

TRBD1	TRBV24-1	TRBJ1-2	.	CATSDATGTGYTF	TGTGCCACCAGTGACGCGACAGGGACTGGCTACACCTTC
TRBD1	TRBV18	TRBJ1-6	.	CASSPGGQVSSPLHF	TGTGCCAGCTCACCTGGGGGACAGGTGAGCTCACCCCTCCACTTT
TRBD1	TRBV6-4	TRBJ2-4	.	CASSATGGNIQYF	TGTGCCAGCAGTGCAACAGGGGGAAACATTCAGTACTTC
.	TRBV21-1	TRBJ1-3	.	CASSKFLRLDRGAGNTIYF	TGTGCCAGCAGCAAATTCCTGCGTTTGGACAGGGGAGCTGGAAACACCATATATTTT
TRBD2	TRBV9	TRBJ2-1	.	CASSAPLSGGAPHEQFF	TGTGCCAGCAGCGCTCCCCTTAGCGGGGGGGCCCCCCATGAGCAGTTCTTC
TRBD2	TRBV28	TRBJ2-3	.	CASSFLAGGSDTQYF	TGTGCCAGCAGTTTTCTTGCGGGGGGTTCAGATACGCAGTATTTT
.	TRBV6-5	TRBJ1-5	.	CASQSQYSNQPQHF	TGTGCCAGCCAATCTCAGTATAGCAATCAGCCCCAGCATTTT
TRBD1	TRBV7-2	TRBJ2-7	.	CASSPTGGDYEQYF	TGTGCCAGCAGCCCGACAGGGGGAGACTACGAGCAGTACTTC
TRBD1	TRBV28	TRBJ2-1	.	CASYRRQGGNEQFF	TGTGCCAGTTACCGAAGACAGGGGGGCAATGAGCAGTTCTTC
TRBD2	TRBV5-1	TRBJ2-5	.	CASSPGSGAVQETQYF	TGCGCCAGCAGCCCTGGAAGCGGGGCGGTACAAGAGACCCAGTACTTC
.	TRBV28	TRBJ1-4	.	CASTRRGGGEKLFF	TGTGCCAGCACCCGACGAGGCGGAGGTGAAAAACTGTTTTTT
.	TRBV7-6	TRBJ1-4	once	CASSLAGFDEKLFF	TGTGCCAGCAGCCTCGCGGGGTTCGATGAAAAACTGTTTTTT
.	TRBV2	TRBJ1-5	few	CASLDRGAGQPQHF	TGTGCCAGCTTAGACCGGGGGGCAGGTCAGCCCCAGCATTTT
.	TRBV3-1/TRBV3-2	TRBJ2-1	.	CASSQDQSRHNEQFF	TGTGCCAGCAGCCAAGATCAATCCAGGCACAATGAGCAGTTCTTC
.	TRBV9	TRBJ2-3	.	CASSPRTDTQYF	TGTGCCAGCAGCCCCCGGACAGATACGCAGTATTTT
TRBD1	TRBV5-1	TRBJ1-1	.	CASSITPGQGSEAFF	TGCGCCAGCAGCATAACTCCGGGACAGGGCAGTGAAGCTTTCTTT
TRBD1	TRBV10-1	TRBJ2-5	.	CASSRQGYETQYF	TGCGCCAGCAGTAGACAGGGGTACGAGACCCAGTACTTC
TRBD2	TRBV7-3	TRBJ2-2	.	CASSMTSGGSNTGELFF	TGTGCCAGCAGTATGACTAGCGGGGGGTCGAACACCGGGGAGCTGTTTTTT
TRBD1	TRBV7-6	TRBJ1-4	once	CASSLGGQGARSLREKLFF	TGTGCCAGCAGCTTAGGGGGACAGGGGGCTCGAAGTTTACGAGAAAAACTGTTTTTT
.	TRBV28	TRBJ1-1	.	CASSLQGSAEAFF	TGTGCCAGCAGTTTGCAGGGTTCGGCTGAAGCTTTCTTT
.	TRBV5-6	TRBJ2-7	.	CASRPVQSSYEQYF	TGTGCCAGCAGGCCGGTACAGAGCTCCTACGAGCAGTACTTC
TRBD2	TRBV19	TRBJ2-7	.	CASSPQAGTYEQYF	TGTGCCAGTAGTCCCCAAGCGGGGACCTACGAGCAGTACTTC
TRBD1	TRBV5-1	TRBJ1-4	.	CASSLTPQGANEKLFF	TGCGCCAGCAGCTTGACCCCACAGGGGGCTAATGAAAAACTGTTTTTT
TRBD1	TRBV4-1	TRBJ1-2	.	CASSGTGVGGYTF	TGCGCCAGCAGTGGGACAGGGGTGGGTGGCTACACCTTC
.	TRBV28	TRBJ2-7	.	CASSAPYEQYF	TGTGCCAGCAGCGCGCCCTACGAGCAGTACTTC
.	TRBV27	TRBJ2-3	.	CASSFLVRDTQYF	TGTGCCAGCAGTTTTCTAGTCAGAGATACGCAGTATTTT
TRBD1	TRBV29-1	TRBJ1-4	.	CSVEDRCSEKLFF	TGCAGCGTTGAGGACAGGTGTAGTGAAAAACTGTTTTTT
TRBD1	TRBV3-1/TRBV3-2	TRBJ2-1	.	CASSQSWGQHFF	TGTGCCAGCAGCCAGAGTTGGGGACAGCATTTCTTC
.	TRBV6-4	TRBJ2-5	.	CASSDFSAGIDETQYF	TGTGCCAGCAGTGATTTCTCTGCAGGTATTGATGAGACCCAGTACTTC
.	TRBV27	TRBJ1-4	.	CASSLKREEANEKLFF	TGTGCCAGCAGTTTAAAGCGGGAAGAGGCTAATGAAAAACTGTTTTTT
TRBD1	TRBV29-1	TRBJ1-1	few	CSADRDYTEAFF	TGCAGCGCGGACAGGGATTACACTGAAGCTTTCTTT
.	TRBV5-1	TRBJ1-1	once	CASSPPGSLNTEAFF	TGCGCCAGCAGCCCCCCGGGGTCATTGAACACTGAAGCTTTCTTT
TRBD2	TRBV5-1	TRBJ2-5	.	CASSLGLADQETQYF	TGCGCCAGCAGCTTAGGACTAGCGGACCAAGAGACCCAGTACTTC
TRBD2	TRBV2	TRBJ2-1	once	CASSEALGGGNEQFF	TGTGCCAGCAGTGAAGCTCTGGGCGGGGGAAATGAGCAGTTCTTC
TRBD1	TRBV6-5	TRBJ1-1	.	CASSYSDRMNTEAFF	TGTGCCAGCAGTTACTCGGACAGGATGAACACTGAAGCTTTCTTT
TRBD1	TRBV9	TRBJ1-3	.	CASTGQGRNTIYF	TGTGCCAGCACCGGACAGGGGAGAAACACCATATATTTT
.	TRBV5-1	TRBJ2-7	.	CASSFRVTYEQYF	TGCGCCAGCAGCTTCAGGGTTACCTACGAGCAGTACTTC
TRBD1	TRBV5-1	TRBJ2-7	.	CASSPPGQGYEQYF	TGCGCCAGCAGCCCCCCGGGACAGGGTTACGAGCAGTACTTC
TRBD1	TRBV2	TRBJ2-6	.	CASSEARTGSFLTF	TGTGCCAGCAGTGAAGCCAGGACAGGGTCTTTCCTGACTTTC
.	TRBV6-5	TRBJ2-3	once	CASSPGLWADTQYF	TGTGCCAGCTCGCCGGGACTCTGGGCAGATACGCAGTATTTT
.	TRBV5-6	TRBJ2-2	.	CASSSVGGSGELFF	TGTGCCAGCAGCTCAGTTGGAGGTTCGGGGGAGCTGTTTTTT
TRBD1	TRBV2	TRBJ1-4	few	CASSEGQSDEKLFF	TGTGCCAGCAGTGAGGGACAGTCTGATGAAAAACTGTTTTTT
TRBD2	TRBV7-9	TRBJ2-3	.	CASSATSGGGDTQYF	TGTGCCAGCAGCGCCACTAGCGGGGGAGGTGATACGCAGTATTTT
TRBD1	TRBV4-2	TRBJ2-2	.	CASSPGTGAPGELFF	TGTGCCAGCAGCCCCGGGACAGGGGCCCCCGGGGAGCTGTTTTTT
.	TRBV2	TRBJ2-1	.	CASSESARQRANEQFF	TGTGCCAGCAGTGAAAGTGCTCGACAGCGGGCCAATGAGCAGTTCTTC
.	TRBV7-2	TRBJ1-2	.	CASSSTVAGYSYTF	TGTGCCAGCAGCTCCACGGTGGCAGGGTATAGCTACACCTTC